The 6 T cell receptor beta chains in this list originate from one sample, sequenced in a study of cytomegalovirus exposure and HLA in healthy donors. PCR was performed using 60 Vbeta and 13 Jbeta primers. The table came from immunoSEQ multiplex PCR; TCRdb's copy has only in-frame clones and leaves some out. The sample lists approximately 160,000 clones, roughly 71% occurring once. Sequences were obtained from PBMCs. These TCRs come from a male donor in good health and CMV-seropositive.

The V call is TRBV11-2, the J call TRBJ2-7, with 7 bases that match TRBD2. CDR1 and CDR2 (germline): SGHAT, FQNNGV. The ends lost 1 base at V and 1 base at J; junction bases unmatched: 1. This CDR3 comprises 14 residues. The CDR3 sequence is CASSLAGGSYEQYF. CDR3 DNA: TGTGCCAGCAGCTTAGCGGGGGGTTCCTACGAGCAGTACTTC.

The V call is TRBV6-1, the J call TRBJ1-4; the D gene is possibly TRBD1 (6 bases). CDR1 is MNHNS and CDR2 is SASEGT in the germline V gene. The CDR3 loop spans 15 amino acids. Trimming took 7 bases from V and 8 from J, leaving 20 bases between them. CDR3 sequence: CASTQGKGRGEKLFF. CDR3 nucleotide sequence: TGTGCCAGCACTCAAGGGAAGGGGAGGGGGGAAAAACTGTTTTTT.

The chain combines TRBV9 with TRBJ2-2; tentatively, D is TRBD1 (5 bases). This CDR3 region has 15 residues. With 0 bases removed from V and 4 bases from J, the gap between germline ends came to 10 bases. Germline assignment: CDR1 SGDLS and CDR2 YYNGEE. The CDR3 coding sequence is TGTGCCAGCAGCGTAGCCAGGGCGCTCACCGGGGAGCTGTTTTTT. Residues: CASSVARALTGELFF.

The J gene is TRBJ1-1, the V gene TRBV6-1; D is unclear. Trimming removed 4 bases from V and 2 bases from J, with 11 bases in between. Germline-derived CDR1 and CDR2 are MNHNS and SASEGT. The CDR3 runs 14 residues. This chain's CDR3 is CASSGWAGNTEAFF. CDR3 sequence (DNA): TGTGCCAGCAGTGGATGGGCGGGCAACACTGAAGCTTTCTTT.

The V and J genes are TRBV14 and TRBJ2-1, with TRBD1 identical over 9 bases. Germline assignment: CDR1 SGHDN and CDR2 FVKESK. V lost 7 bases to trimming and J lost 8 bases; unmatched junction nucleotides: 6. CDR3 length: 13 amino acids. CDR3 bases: TGTGCCAGCACCTGGGACAGGGCGGATGAGCAGTTCTTC. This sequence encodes CASTWDRADEQFF.

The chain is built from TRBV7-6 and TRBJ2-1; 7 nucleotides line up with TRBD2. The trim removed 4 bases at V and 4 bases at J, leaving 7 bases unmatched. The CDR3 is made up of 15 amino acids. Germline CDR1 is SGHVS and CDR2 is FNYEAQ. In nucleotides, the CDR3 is TGTGCCAGCAGCTCACAGCGGGATCTATACAATGAGCAGTTCTTC. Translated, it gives CASSSQRDLYNEQFF.